This is a list of T cell receptor beta chains from one sample in a study of cytomegalovirus exposure and HLA in healthy donors. Assay: immunoSEQ multiplex PCR; the TCRdb copy retains only in-frame clones and omits some. The repertoire has 120,000 or so clones, about three quarters of them found once; the top ten carry about 3.2%. Sample: PBMCs. Receptor source: a woman in her sixties or seventies in good health and CMV-seropositive. CDR3s include the opening cysteine and the closing phenylalanine or tryptophan. The D gene is left open where the match is weak. Not all rows give a size; the values are once, few, many and, for expanded clones, a class.

D gene	clone size	V gene	J gene	CDR3 DNA	CDR3 protein
TRBD2	-	TRBV7-9	TRBJ2-5	TGTGCCAGCAGCGCGGGGGTCCAAGAGACCCAGTACTTC	CASSAGVQETQYF
TRBD1	-	TRBV7-9	TRBJ1-6	TGTGCCAGCAGCTTAACGGGACAGGGTATGAATAATTCACCCCTCCACTTT	CASSLTGQGMNNSPLHF
TRBD1	few	TRBV6-5	TRBJ1-2	TGTGCCAGCAGCCTGACAGGGGATCGCGGCTACACCTTC	CASSLTGDRGYTF
TRBD1	few	TRBV4-1	TRBJ1-3	TGCGCCAGCAGCCAGGGGGGCGGGACAGTCTTCAACTCTGGAAACACCATATATTTT	CASSQGGGTVFNSGNTIYF
-	-	TRBV11-2	TRBJ2-2	TGTGCCAGCAGCATAGGTGCCAGATACACCGGGGAGCTGTTTTTT	CASSIGARYTGELFF
-	-	TRBV5-4	TRBJ2-1	TGTGCCAGCAGCTTGGGATGGGCAGGGGCAGGGAATGAGCAGTTCTTC	CASSLGWAGAGNEQFF
-	-	TRBV28	TRBJ2-7	TGTGCCAGCAGCCCCATATTTGGTAGAAAGGGCGGGAACGAGCAGTACTTC	CASSPIFGRKGGNEQYF
-	-	TRBV6-1	TRBJ1-1	TGTGCCAGCAGTGAAAGCGCAGACAGTCTTGAAGCTTTCTTT	CASSESADSLEAFF
-	-	TRBV14	TRBJ2-1	TGTGCCAGCAGCCAAGATAGTTGGTACAATGAGCAGTTCTTC	CASSQDSWYNEQFF
TRBD1	once	TRBV6-1	TRBJ2-3	TGTGCCAGCAGTGACGGGACAGGGGCCAGCACAGATACGCAGTATTTT	CASSDGTGASTDTQYF
TRBD1	once	TRBV19	TRBJ1-5	TGTGCCAGTAGCCCTCGACGTCCGGGACAGGGAAGGGAGCCCCAGCATTTT	CASSPRRPGQGREPQHF
TRBD2	-	TRBV28	TRBJ2-1	TGTGCCAGCAGTCCTAGCGGGGCAGTCTACAATGAGCAGTTCTTC	CASSPSGAVYNEQFF
TRBD1	-	TRBV9	TRBJ2-5	TGTGCCAGCAGCGTAGGGGACAGGGGGCGTCTAGAGACCCAGTACTTC	CASSVGDRGRLETQYF
TRBD2	-	TRBV9	TRBJ2-1	TGTGCCAGCAGCGTGGATCACCCGGGACTAGCGGGAGTCAATGAGCAGTTCTTC	CASSVDHPGLAGVNEQFF
-	-	TRBV28	TRBJ1-1	TGTGCCAGCAGCACCTCCGTCGGGGGCACTGAAGCTTTCTTT	CASSTSVGGTEAFF
-	-	TRBV6-1	TRBJ2-5	TGTGCCAGCAGTGAAGTTCGAGAGCAGTACTTC	CASSEVREQYF
-	-	TRBV6-5	TRBJ1-1	TGTGCCAGCACCGAGAGGATGAACACTGAAGCTTTCTTT	CASTERMNTEAFF
-	-	TRBV21-1	TRBJ2-3	TGTGCCAGCAGCAATGTGACACCGAGCACAGATACGCAGTATTTT	CASSNVTPSTDTQYF
TRBD1	-	TRBV27	TRBJ2-3	TGTGCCAGCAGTACCCGACAGGGGGCAGATACGCAGTATTTT	CASSTRQGADTQYF
TRBD2	-	TRBV7-8	TRBJ2-7	TGTGCCAGCCTAGCCCTAGCGGGAAGTGGCGACGAGCAGTACTTC	CASLALAGSGDEQYF
-	-	TRBV6-1	TRBJ2-7	TGTGCCAGTAAGCAGGGCTACGAGCAGTACTTC	CASKQGYEQYF
-	-	TRBV7-2	TRBJ1-1	TGTGCCAGCAGCTCCCTAGTGGTCCTATTGACTGAAGCTTTCTTT	CASSSLVVLLTEAFF
-	-	TRBV9	TRBJ2-3	TGTGCCAGCAGCACATTTCCCGGTGGAGCTACCGATACGCAGTATTTT	CASSTFPGGATDTQYF
TRBD2	few	TRBV10-3	TRBJ2-5	TGTGCCATACAGCGGGGGGGGCAAGAGACCCAGTACTTC	CAIQRGGQETQYF
-	-	TRBV6-5	TRBJ2-1	TGTGCCAGCAAAGGGGTGACTAGCTCCTACAATGAGCAGTTCTTC	CASKGVTSSYNEQFF
TRBD1	-	TRBV9	TRBJ1-4	TGTGCCAGCAGCGAGAGGACAGGGGGTGCAACTAATGAAAAACTGTTTTTT	CASSERTGGATNEKLFF
-	-	TRBV30	TRBJ1-1	TGTGCCTGGAATATACCAGGTTTAGAAGCTTTCTTT	CAWNIPGLEAFF
TRBD2	-	TRBV30	TRBJ2-7	TGTGCCTGGAGTCGTGGGGGGGTAGAGCAGTACTTC	CAWSRGGVEQYF
-	-	TRBV27	TRBJ2-7	TGTGCCAGCAGTCTACTGACAGGCCGAGCCTACGAGCAGTACTTC	CASSLLTGRAYEQYF
-	-	TRBV2	TRBJ1-4	TGTGCCAGCAACCAAGGAGGGACCTCCGCTGAAAAACTGTTTTTT	CASNQGGTSAEKLFF
TRBD1	-	TRBV5-1	TRBJ1-2	TGCGCCAGCAGGGGGGACAGAAATAACTATGGCTACACCTTC	CASRGDRNNYGYTF
-	-	TRBV2	TRBJ2-3	TGTGCCAGCAAGGGGCTTGCCACAGATACGCAGTATTTT	CASKGLATDTQYF
TRBD1	-	TRBV19	TRBJ2-7	TGTGCCAGTAGAAGAACCGGGACAGGGGGGGACTACGAGCAGTACTTC	CASRRTGTGGDYEQYF
TRBD1	-	TRBV5-3	TRBJ2-3	TGTGCCAGAAGCTTTCCTCTCTGGGACAGGCGCACAGATACGCAGTATTTT	CARSFPLWDRRTDTQYF
TRBD1	-	TRBV18	TRBJ1-1	TGTGCCAGCTCACCGCAGACAGGGAATTTGAACACTGAAGCTTTCTTT	CASSPQTGNLNTEAFF
TRBD2	-	TRBV19	TRBJ2-3	TGTGCCAGTAACCCTAGCGGGATATCGGGTACGCAGTATTTT	CASNPSGISGTQYF
-	-	TRBV9	TRBJ1-3	TGTGCCAGCAGCGTAGGAGGATTCTCTGCCGGAAACACCATATATTTT	CASSVGGFSAGNTIYF
-	-	TRBV15	TRBJ1-3	TGTGCCACCAGCAGAGATAACTACTCTGGAAACACCATATATTTT	CATSRDNYSGNTIYF
TRBD2	-	TRBV12-5	TRBJ2-3	TGTGCTAGTGCTTTTGGGATCCGGGAGGGAATGTTTCGCACAGATACGCAGTATTTT	CASAFGIREGMFRTDTQYF
TRBD1	-	TRBV18	TRBJ2-7	TGTGCCAGCCTTACCGACAGGGCGGCGGGCGAGCAGTACTTC	CASLTDRAAGEQYF
TRBD1	-	TRBV27	TRBJ1-1	TGTGCCAGCAGTTTGACAGGGGCGAACACTGAAGCTTTCTTT	CASSLTGANTEAFF
TRBD2	-	TRBV10-3	TRBJ2-3	TGTGCCATCAGTGGGGGACTAGCGGGAATAGATACGCAGTATTTT	CAISGGLAGIDTQYF
-	-	TRBV5-4	TRBJ2-7	TGTGCCAGCAGCCTAAATTCTTACGAGCAGTACTTC	CASSLNSYEQYF
TRBD1	-	TRBV5-1	TRBJ1-1	TGCGCCAGCAAGAGACAGGGAAACACTGAAGCTTTCTTT	CASKRQGNTEAFF
-	few	TRBV10-3	TRBJ2-5	TGTGCCATCAGTGAGTCCAGGACTACATCCCCCCACCAAGAGACCCAGTACTTC	CAISESRTTSPHQETQYF
-	-	TRBV10-1	TRBJ1-6	TGCGCCAGCAGTCCGACCGGGAAGGAGGGTTCACCCCTCCACTTT	CASSPTGKEGSPLHF